The 8 T cell receptor beta chains below all came from one sample that was sequenced in a study of blood T cell repertoires in COVID-19. Assay: immunoSEQ multiplex PCR; the TCRdb copy retains only in-frame clones and omits some. Among 350,000 to 450,000 clones listed, more than 75% were seen once. Specimen: peripheral blood. All receptors derive from a woman aged 60-75 years with COVID-19, enrolled during active disease.

The chain uses TRBV7-3 and TRBJ2-7, with D maybe TRBD1 (5 bases). Germline assignment: CDR1 SGHTA and CDR2 FQGTGA. This CDR3 region has 13 residues. Trimming removed 5 bases from V and 6 bases from J, with 14 bases in between. Here the CDR3 DNA reads TGTGCCAGCAGCCAAAACATAAGGGGCGAGCAGTACTTC. It encodes CASSQNIRGEQYF. Drawing the rest from reference TRBV7-3 and TRBJ2-7, the complete variable domain is GAGVSQTPSNKVTEKGKYVELRCDPISGHTALYWYRQSLGQGPEFLIYFQGTGAADDSGLPNDRFFAVRPEGSVSTLKIQRTERGDSAVYLCASSQNIRGEQYFGPGTRLTVT.

This clone has more than one count but fewer than ten. V usage is TRBV24-1 and J usage is TRBJ2-3, with 11 bases lining up with TRBD1. The germline V gene has CDR1 KGHDR and CDR2 SFDVKD. V shed 5 bases and J 14 bases; nucleotides not matched to a gene: 14. The CDR3 contains 15 residues. CDR3 region: CATSVGTGGGDTRYF. CDR3 sequence (DNA): TGTGCCACCAGTGTTGGGACAGGGGGAGGAGATACGAGGTATTTT.

V gene TRBV13 combines with J gene TRBJ2-7; 11 bases agree with TRBD2. CDR3 length: 15 residues. Germline V gene lookup returns CDR1 PRHDT and CDR2 FYEKMQ (reference sequence). V lost 0 bases, J lost 6 bases, and 4 bases stayed unmatched. CDR3 nucleotides: TGTGCCAGCAGCTTAGGCCTAGCGGGGGGATTCGAGCAGTACTTC. Its translation: CASSLGLAGGFEQYF.

The V call is TRBV24-1, the J call TRBJ1-1, with a weak D call TRBD1 (5 bases). The germline V gene encodes CDR1 KGHDR and CDR2 SFDVKD. The CDR3 totals 15 residues. Trimming took 4 bases from V and 7 from J, leaving 18 bases between them. The CDR3 coding sequence is TGTGCCACCAGTGACGACAGAGGCGTATCAAGTGAAGCTTTCTTT. Encoded protein: CATSDDRGVSSEAFF.

Here the CDR3 reads CASSYDRVTDTQYF. In nucleotides, the CDR3 is TGTGCCAGCAGTTACGACAGGGTGACAGATACGCAGTATTTT. This chain joins TRBV6-5 and TRBJ2-3, with 7 bases lining up with TRBD1. Germline loops: CDR1 MNHEY, CDR2 SVGAGI. V lost 2 bases and J lost 3; bases outside the gene matches: 2. The CDR3 sequence is 14 residues long.

In regard to this clone: The germline gene is not matched at one end of the junction; a read error may be the cause. V and J are TRBV6-4 and TRBJ2-1, with 7 bases lining up with TRBD1. Germline values: CDR1 MRHNA, CDR2 SNTAGT. The CDR3 has 12 residues. The CDR3 sequence: CASSDSTGPLLF. CDR3 in DNA: TGTGCCAGCAGTGACTCGACAGGGCCTCTTCTCTTC.

This chain joins TRBV9 and TRBJ2-5, with 10 bases matching TRBD2. Per germline, CDR1 SGDLS and CDR2 YYNGEE. With V trimmed by 1 base and J by 4 bases, 7 bases remained unmatched. The CDR3 is 16 residues long. The CDR3 region is CASSVSSGGAGETQYF. For the CDR3, the DNA is TGTGCCAGCAGCGTATCCAGCGGGGGGGCCGGAGAGACCCAGTACTTC.

As for this clone: The junction departs from the called germline gene at one end, perhaps through a read error. The chain has TRBV7-6 and TRBJ1-2, with 8 positions matching TRBD1. This CDR3 has 12 amino acids. Germline values: CDR1 SGHVS, CDR2 FNYEAQ. The CDR3 region has the DNA TGTGCCAGCAGCGACGGGGACAGGCCGGGGTACTTC. Translation gives CASSDGDRPGYF.